This entry describes one T cell receptor beta chain. The sample comes from a study of control samples from healthy donors and cancer patients. The CDR3 consists of 15 residues. The trim removed 0 bases at V and 4 bases at J, leaving 5 bases unmatched. Looked up from germline, CDR1 is SGHAT and CDR2 is FQNNGV. Repertoires were generated with immunoSEQ multiplex PCR, while TCRdb's copy carries only in-frame clones and drops some. The table has over 150,000 clones, 85% to 95% seen once. Sequencing used blood. V usage is TRBV11-2 and J usage is TRBJ2-7, with 8 positions matching TRBD2. The receptor comes from a woman under 30 in good health. The CDR3: CASSLDSGSWYEQYF. CDR3 DNA: TGTGCCAGCAGCTTAGACAGCGGGAGTTGGTACGAGCAGTACTTC.